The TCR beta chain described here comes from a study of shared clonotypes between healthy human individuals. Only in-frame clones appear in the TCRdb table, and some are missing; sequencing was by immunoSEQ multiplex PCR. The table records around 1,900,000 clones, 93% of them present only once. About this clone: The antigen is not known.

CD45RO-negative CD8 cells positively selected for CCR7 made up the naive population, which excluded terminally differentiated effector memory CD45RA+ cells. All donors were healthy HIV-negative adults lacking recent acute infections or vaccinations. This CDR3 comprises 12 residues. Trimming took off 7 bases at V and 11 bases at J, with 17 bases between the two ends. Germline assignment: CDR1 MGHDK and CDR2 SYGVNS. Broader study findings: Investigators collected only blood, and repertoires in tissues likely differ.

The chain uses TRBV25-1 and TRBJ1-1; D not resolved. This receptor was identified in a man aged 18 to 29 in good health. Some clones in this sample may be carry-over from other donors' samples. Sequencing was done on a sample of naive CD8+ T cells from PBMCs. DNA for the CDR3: TGTGCCAGCAACTCCCGGAACGGCCGGGCTTTCTTT. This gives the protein CASNSRNGRAFF.